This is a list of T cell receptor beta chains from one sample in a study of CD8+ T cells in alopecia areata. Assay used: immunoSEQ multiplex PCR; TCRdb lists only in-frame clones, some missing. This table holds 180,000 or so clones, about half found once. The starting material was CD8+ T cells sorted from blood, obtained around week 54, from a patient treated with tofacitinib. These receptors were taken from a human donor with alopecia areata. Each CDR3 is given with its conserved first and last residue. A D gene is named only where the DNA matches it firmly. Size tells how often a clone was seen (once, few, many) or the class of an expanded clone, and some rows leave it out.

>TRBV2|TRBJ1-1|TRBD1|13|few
TGTGCCAGAAGGGACAGGGGGTCCCTTGAAGCTTTCTTT
CARRDRGSLEAFF
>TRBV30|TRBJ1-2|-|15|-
TGTGCCTGGACGGAAAGGACCGAAGCTAACTATGGCTACACCTTC
CAWTERTEANYGYTF
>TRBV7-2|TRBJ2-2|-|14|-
TGTGCCAGCAGCCCAAAGGGACCGACTGGGGAGCTGTTTTTT
CASSPKGPTGELFF
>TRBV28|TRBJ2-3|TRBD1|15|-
TGTGCCAGCAGTTTAGGCCAGGGGGCGATCGATACGCAGTATTTT
CASSLGQGAIDTQYF
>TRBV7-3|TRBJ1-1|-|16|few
TGTGCCAGCAGCTCTACGGCGGACGGACAGAACACTGAAGCTTTCTTT
CASSSTADGQNTEAFF
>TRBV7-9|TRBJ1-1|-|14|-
TGTGCCAGCAGCCCAGACGGCAGGCCGGCAGGGGCTTTCTTT
CASSPDGRPAGAFF
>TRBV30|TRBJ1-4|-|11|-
TGTGCCTGGAGTGTCGGGGGAAAACTGTTTTTT
CAWSVGGKLFF
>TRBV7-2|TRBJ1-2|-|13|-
TGTGCCAGCAGCTTTGATAGGGAAGCAGGCTACACCTTC
CASSFDREAGYTF
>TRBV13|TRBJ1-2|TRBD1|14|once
TGTGCCAGCAGCTGGGGGACAGGGTCGAATGGCTACACCTTC
CASSWGTGSNGYTF
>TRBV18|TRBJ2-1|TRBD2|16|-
TGTGCCAGCTCACCACCGAGCGGGGTCACCTACAATGAGCAGTTCTTC
CASSPPSGVTYNEQFF
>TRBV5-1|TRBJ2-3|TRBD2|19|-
TGCGCCAGCAGCTTGTCACCCCGGACTAGCGGGAGATACACAGATACGCAGTATTTT
CASSLSPRTSGRYTDTQYF
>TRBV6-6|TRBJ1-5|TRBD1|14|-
TGTGCCAGCAGCTGGGGGGACAGCGGGCAGCCCCAGCATTTT
CASSWGDSGQPQHF
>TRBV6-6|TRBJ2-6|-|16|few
TGTGCCAGCAGTTACTCATCTGGGGCTGGGGCCAACGTCCTGACTTTC
CASSYSSGAGANVLTF
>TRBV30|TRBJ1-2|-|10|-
TGTGCCTCATACAGGGATGGCTACACCTTC
CASYRDGYTF